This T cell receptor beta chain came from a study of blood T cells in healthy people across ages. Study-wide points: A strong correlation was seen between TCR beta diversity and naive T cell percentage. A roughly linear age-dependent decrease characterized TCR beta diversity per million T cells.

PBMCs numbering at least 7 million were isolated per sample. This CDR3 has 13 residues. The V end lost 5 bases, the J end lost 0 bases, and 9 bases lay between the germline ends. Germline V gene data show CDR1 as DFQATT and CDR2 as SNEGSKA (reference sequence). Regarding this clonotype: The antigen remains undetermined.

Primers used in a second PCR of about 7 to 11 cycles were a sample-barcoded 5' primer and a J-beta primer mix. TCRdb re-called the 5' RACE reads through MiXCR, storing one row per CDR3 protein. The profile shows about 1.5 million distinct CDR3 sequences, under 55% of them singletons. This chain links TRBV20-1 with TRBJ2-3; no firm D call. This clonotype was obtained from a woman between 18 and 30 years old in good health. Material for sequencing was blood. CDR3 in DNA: TGCAGTGCTCGTTTGCTTAGCACAGATACGCAGTATTTT. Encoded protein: CSARLLSTDTQYF.